This T cell receptor beta chain was profiled in a study of T cells after yellow fever vaccination. Overall study findings and caveats: Weaker, the secondary response peaked sooner, at day 5 versus 15. Highly abundant clonotypes carried over from the bulk population could end up in FACS-sorted repertoires as contaminants. Most clones from primary vaccination resurfaced after the booster (under 97% CD4, over 75% CD8).

Trimming removed 1 base from V and 3 bases from J, with 6 bases in between. The germline gives CDR1 KGHSH, CDR2 LQKENI. This CDR3 has 13 residues. Synthesis of TCR cDNA relied on 5'RACE template switching, which attached a universal primer site and UMIs. One entry per CDR3 protein, called by TCRdb with MiXCR from the 5' RACE reads. Altogether about 510,000 distinct CDR3 sequences are present, around a fifth being singletons, with the ten largest covering roughly 16%. This clonotype has just a few counts. Its specificity is unknown. The gene calls are TRBV18 and TRBJ1-1; D remains unclear. The sequence was obtained from a man younger than 35 who received the YFV17D yellow fever vaccine. The material was PBMCs, obtained about 21 days after the first yellow fever vaccination. DNA of the CDR3: TGTGCCAGCTCACCACTTGTGGACACTGAAGCTTTCTTT. This translates into CASSPLVDTEAFF.